The 10 T cell receptor beta chains listed next were all sequenced from one sample in a study of T cell repertoires in cytomegalovirus infection. TCRdb processed the reads anew with MiXCR; each CDR3 protein has one entry. The table lists 310,000 or so distinct CDR3 sequences, 15% to 20% of them singletons. The sample taken for sequencing was PBMCs. The receptors shown here come from a human donor in good health (CMV status not recorded). Some clones in this sample may be carry-over from other donors' samples.

This clonotype showed up just a few times. The chain carries TRBV20-1 and TRBJ2-7; 8 bases match TRBD2. Germline CDR1 reads DFQATT; CDR2 reads SNEGSKA (reference sequence). V shed 6 bases, J shed 2 bases, and the junction held 9 bases outside the gene matches. This CDR3 is 14 amino acids long. DNA of the CDR3: TGCAGTGCCGGACCCGGGACTAGTCCCTACGAGCAGTACTTC. Amino acid sequence: CSAGPGTSPYEQYF.

This clonotype was observed a handful of times. J is TRBJ2-7 and V is TRBV6-1, with D possibly TRBD1 on 6 matching bases. The germline V gene has CDR1 MNHNS and CDR2 SASEGT. This CDR3 is 16 amino acids long. Between the trimmed V and J ends, which lost 0 bases and 0 bases, there was a span of 12 bases. CDR3 amino acids: CASSEATGRSSYEQYF. CDR3 bases: TGTGCCAGCAGTGAAGCGACAGGCAGGAGCTCCTACGAGCAGTACTTC.

This clonotype was observed many times. This rearrangement joins TRBV12-3 or TRBV12-4 to TRBJ2-4, with D uncertain. This CDR3 spans 13 amino acids. V was cut by 5 bases and J by 3 bases, with 8 bases left in between. CDR3 sequence (DNA): TGTGCCAGCAGTCGAATTTTCAAAAACATTCAGTACTTC. Encoded protein: CASSRIFKNIQYF.

This clonotype has a count of ten or more. This sequence joins TRBV6-1 and TRBJ2-3; TRBD1 or TRBD2 may be the D gene (5 bases each). In germline, CDR1 is MNHNS, CDR2 SASEGT. The V and J ends lost 4 bases and 5 bases respectively, with 16 bases between them. The length of the CDR3 is 15 residues. The CDR3 is CASSAGTLLGDTQYF. The CDR3 nucleotides are TGTGCCAGCAGTGCCGGGACGTTGTTAGGAGATACGCAGTATTTT.

This clonotype was recorded at least ten times. The chain combines TRBV15 with TRBJ2-5; maybe TRBD2 (6 bases). Germline CDR1 reads LNHNV; CDR2 reads YYDKDF (reference sequence). The CDR3 loop spans 14 amino acids. V dropped 0 bases and J dropped 3 bases, with 8 bases sitting between them. The CDR3 DNA sequence: TGTGCCACCAGCAGAGATCGCGGGAAAGAGACCCAGTACTTC. This encodes CATSRDRGKETQYF.

This clonotype was observed many times. The V and J genes are TRBV10-2 and TRBJ1-1; no firm D call. In germline, CDR1 is WSHSY, CDR2 SAAADI. Trimming shortened V by 2 bases and J by 2 bases, and 6 bases separated the two germline ends. There are 13 residues in the CDR3. The CDR3 DNA is TGCGCCAGCAGTGAGGTACTTAACACTGAAGCTTTCTTT. Its translation: CASSEVLNTEAFF.

A few counts support this clonotype. The V and J genes are TRBV20-1 and TRBJ1-2; 7 bases agree with TRBD1. The CDR3 is 15 residues long. Unmatched junction bases numbered 8, after V lost 3 bases and J lost 1 base. Germline CDR1 is DFQATT and CDR2 is SNEGSKA (reference sequence). The CDR3 reads CSASPQGSLNYGYTF. In DNA form, the CDR3 reads TGCAGTGCTAGTCCACAGGGGAGTCTTAACTATGGCTACACCTTC.

This clonotype has a count of ten or more. The chain employs TRBV12-3 or TRBV12-4 and TRBJ1-2, with TRBD1 matching 11 bases. There are 15 residues in the CDR3. V shed 4 bases, J shed 5 bases, and the junction held 6 bases outside the gene matches. CDR3 DNA: TGTGCCAGCAGTTCCCGGGACAGGGGGAAGTATGGCTACACCTTC. Translating gives CASSSRDRGKYGYTF.

This clonotype appeared a few times. The chain couples TRBV20-1 to TRBJ1-5; D is undetermined. CDR3 size: 13 residues. In germline, CDR1 is DFQATT, CDR2 SNEGSKA (reference sequence). V lost 3 bases and J lost 4, with 10 bases in between. The CDR3: CSASEDGNQPQHF. CDR3 DNA sequence: TGCAGTGCTAGCGAGGACGGTAATCAGCCCCAGCATTTT.

On this clonotype: Sequence at one end of the junction differs from germline and may be a read error. The genes are TRBV7-2 and TRBJ1-1, with TRBD1 as a possible D gene (5 bases). The CDR3 is 14 amino acids. Germline lookup yields CDR1 SGHTA and CDR2 FQGNSA. In DNA, the CDR3 is TGTGCCAGCAGCCCGGGGGGGGGGAACACTGAAGCTCTCTTT. Protein: CASSPGGGNTEALF.